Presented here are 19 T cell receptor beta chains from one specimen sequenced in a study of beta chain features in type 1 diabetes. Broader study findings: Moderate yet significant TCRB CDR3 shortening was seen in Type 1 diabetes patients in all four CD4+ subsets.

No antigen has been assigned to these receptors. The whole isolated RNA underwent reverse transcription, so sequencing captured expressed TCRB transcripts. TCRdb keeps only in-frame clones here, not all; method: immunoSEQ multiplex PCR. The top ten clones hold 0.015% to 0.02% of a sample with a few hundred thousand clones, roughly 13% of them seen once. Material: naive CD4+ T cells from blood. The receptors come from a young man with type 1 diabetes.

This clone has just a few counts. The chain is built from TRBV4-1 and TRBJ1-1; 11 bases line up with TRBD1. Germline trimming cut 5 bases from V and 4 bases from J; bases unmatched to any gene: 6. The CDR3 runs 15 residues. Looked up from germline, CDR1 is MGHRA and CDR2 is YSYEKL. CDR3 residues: CASSSWTGGGTEAFF. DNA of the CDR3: TGCGCCAGCAGCTCCTGGACAGGGGGCGGCACTGAAGCTTTCTTT.

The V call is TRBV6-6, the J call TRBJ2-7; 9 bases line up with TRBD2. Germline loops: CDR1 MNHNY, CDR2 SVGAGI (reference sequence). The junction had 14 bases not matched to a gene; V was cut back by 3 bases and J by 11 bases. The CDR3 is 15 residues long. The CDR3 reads CASSYSGASGVREYF. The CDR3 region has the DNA TGTGCCAGCAGTTATTCAGGGGCTAGCGGGGTGAGGGAGTACTTC.

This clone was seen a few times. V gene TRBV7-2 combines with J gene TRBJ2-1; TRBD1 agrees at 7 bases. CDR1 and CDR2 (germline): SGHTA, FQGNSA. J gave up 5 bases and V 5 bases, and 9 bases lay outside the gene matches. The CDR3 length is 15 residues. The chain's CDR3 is CASSLGDREHNEQFF. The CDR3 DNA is TGTGCCAGCAGCCTAGGGGACAGAGAGCACAATGAGCAGTTCTTC.

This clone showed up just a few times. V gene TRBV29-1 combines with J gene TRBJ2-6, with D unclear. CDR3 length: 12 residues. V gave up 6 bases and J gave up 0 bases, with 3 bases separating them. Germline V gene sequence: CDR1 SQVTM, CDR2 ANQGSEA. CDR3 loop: CSVISGANVLTF. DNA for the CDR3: TGCAGCGTCATCTCTGGGGCCAACGTCCTGACTTTC.

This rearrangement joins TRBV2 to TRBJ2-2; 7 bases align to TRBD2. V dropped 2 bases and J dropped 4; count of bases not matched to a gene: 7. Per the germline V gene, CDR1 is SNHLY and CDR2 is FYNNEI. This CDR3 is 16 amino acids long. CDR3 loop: CASSELAGAVTGELFF. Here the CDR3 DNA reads TGTGCCAGCAGTGAATTGGCGGGAGCGGTCACCGGGGAGCTGTTTTTT.

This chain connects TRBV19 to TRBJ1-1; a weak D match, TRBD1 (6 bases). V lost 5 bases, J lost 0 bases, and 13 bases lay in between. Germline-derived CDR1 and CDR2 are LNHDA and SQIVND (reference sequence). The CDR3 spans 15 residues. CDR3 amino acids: CASSERTAMNTEAFF. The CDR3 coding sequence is TGTGCCAGTAGTGAGCGGACAGCAATGAACACTGAAGCTTTCTTT.

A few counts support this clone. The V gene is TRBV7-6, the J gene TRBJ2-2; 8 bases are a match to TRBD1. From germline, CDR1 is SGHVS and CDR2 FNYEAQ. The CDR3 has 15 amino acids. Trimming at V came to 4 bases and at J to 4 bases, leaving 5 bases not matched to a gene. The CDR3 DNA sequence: TGTGCCAGCAGCTCATGGACAGGGAGCACCGGGGAGCTGTTTTTT. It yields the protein CASSSWTGSTGELFF.

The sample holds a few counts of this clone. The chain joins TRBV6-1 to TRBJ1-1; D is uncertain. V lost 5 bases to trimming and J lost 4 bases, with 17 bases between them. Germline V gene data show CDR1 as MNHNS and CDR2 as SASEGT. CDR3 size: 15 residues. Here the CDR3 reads CASSPGVRRGTEAFF. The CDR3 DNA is TGTGCCAGCAGTCCAGGAGTCCGACGGGGCACTGAAGCTTTCTTT.

This chain's CDR3 is CASSQVDRLYEQYF. The CDR3 region has the DNA TGCGCCAGCAGCCAAGTCGACAGGCTGTACGAGCAGTACTTC. V usage is TRBV4-1 and J usage is TRBJ2-7, with TRBD1 as a possible D gene (6 bases). The CDR3 extends over 14 amino acids. Germline CDR1 and CDR2: MGHRA and YSYEKL. Trimming took 1 base from V and 4 from J, leaving 11 bases between them.

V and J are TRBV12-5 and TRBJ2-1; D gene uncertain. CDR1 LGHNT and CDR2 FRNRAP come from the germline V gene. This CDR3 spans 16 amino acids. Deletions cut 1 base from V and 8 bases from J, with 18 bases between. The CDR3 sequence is CASGLGVSETVHEQFF. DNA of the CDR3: TGTGCTAGTGGTTTGGGGGTTTCGGAGACCGTTCATGAGCAGTTCTTC.

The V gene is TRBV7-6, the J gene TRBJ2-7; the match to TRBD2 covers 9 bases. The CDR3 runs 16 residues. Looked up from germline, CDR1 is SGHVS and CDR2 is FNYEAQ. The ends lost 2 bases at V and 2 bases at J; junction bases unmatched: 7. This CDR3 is CASSLRASGAAYEQYF. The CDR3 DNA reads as TGTGCCAGCAGCTTAAGGGCTAGCGGGGCGGCCTACGAGCAGTACTTC.

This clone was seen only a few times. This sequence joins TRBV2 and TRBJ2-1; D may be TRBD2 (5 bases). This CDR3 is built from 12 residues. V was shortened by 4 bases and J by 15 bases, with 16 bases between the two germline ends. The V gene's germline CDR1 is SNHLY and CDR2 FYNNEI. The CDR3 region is CASSAGPDSAFF. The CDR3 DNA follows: TGTGCCAGCAGTGCCGGGCCGGACTCGGCGTTCTTC.

CDR3: CASSYSTGDTAAFF. Here the CDR3 DNA reads TGTGCCAGCAGTTATTCGACAGGGGACACGGCGGCTTTCTTT. This chain connects TRBV6-6 to TRBJ1-1, with 8 bases that match TRBD1. V shed 3 bases, J shed 11 bases, and the junction held 11 bases outside the gene matches. The CDR3 is made up of 14 amino acids. Germline V lookup: CDR1 MNHNY, CDR2 SVGAGI (reference sequence).

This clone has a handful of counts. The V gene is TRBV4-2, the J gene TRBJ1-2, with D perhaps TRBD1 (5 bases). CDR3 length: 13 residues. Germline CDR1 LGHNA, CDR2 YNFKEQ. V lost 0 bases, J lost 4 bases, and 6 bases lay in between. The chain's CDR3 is CASSQEDSYGYTF. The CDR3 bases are TGTGCCAGCAGCCAAGAAGACAGCTATGGCTACACCTTC.

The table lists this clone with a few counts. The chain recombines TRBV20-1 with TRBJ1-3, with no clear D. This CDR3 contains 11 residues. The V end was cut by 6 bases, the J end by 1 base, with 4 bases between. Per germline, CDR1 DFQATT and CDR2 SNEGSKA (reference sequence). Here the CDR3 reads CSAESGNTIYF. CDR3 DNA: TGCAGTGCAGAGTCTGGAAACACCATATATTTT.

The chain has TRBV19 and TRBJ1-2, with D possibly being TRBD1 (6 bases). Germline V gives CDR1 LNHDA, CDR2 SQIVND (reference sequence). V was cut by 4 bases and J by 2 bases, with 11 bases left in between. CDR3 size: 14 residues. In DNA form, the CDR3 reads TGTGCCAGTAGTAGGGACAACGTGAACTATGGCTACACCTTC. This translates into CASSRDNVNYGYTF.

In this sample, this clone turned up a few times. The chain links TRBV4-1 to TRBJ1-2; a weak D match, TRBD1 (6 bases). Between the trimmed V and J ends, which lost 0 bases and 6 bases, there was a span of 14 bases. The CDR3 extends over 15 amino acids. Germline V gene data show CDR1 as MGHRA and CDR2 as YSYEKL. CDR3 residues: CASSQEGQGFNGYTF. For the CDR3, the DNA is TGCGCCAGCAGCCAAGAGGGTCAGGGGTTCAATGGCTACACCTTC.

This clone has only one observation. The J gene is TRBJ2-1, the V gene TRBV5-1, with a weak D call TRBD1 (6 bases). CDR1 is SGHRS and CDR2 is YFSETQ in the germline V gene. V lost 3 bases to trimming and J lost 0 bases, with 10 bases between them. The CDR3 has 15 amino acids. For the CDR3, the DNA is TGCGCCAGCAGCTCCCAGGGGAACTCCTACAATGAGCAGTTCTTC. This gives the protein CASSSQGNSYNEQFF. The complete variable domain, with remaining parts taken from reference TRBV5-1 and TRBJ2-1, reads KAGVTQTPRYLIKTRGQQVTLSCSPISGHRSVSWYQQTPGQGLQFLFEYFSETQRNKGNFPGRFSGRQFSNSRSEMNVSTLELGDSALYLCASSSQGNSYNEQFFGPGTRLTVL.

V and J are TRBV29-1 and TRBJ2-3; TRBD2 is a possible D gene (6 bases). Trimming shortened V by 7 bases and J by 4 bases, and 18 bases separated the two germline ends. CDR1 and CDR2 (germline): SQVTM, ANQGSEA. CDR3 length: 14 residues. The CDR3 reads CSATASVVADTQYF. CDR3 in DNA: TGCAGCGCTACGGCTAGCGTAGTCGCAGATACGCAGTATTTT.